Given below is one T cell receptor beta chain in context. This record belongs to a study of blood T cell repertoires in COVID-19. On the study more broadly: Sites across the United States, Italy and Spain contributed samples from acute and convalescent COVID-19.

The CDR3 covers 11 residues. Per germline, CDR1 SGHTA and CDR2 FQGTGA. Trimming cost V 4 bases and J 12 bases; bases outside gene matches: 2. Study processing details: Estimation of nucleated cell counts was performed using reference gene primer amplification. Profiling relied on immunoSEQ multiplex PCR, and the TCRdb table lists in-frame clones only, not all of them. The DNA gave D and trimming, while V, J and clone size come from that table. The sample has about 120,000 clones; around 77% are singletons. Sequencing input: peripheral blood. The source of this sequence is a man aged 55-75 years with active or convalescent COVID-19. The J gene is TRBJ2-1, the V gene TRBV7-3; 8 positions match TRBD2. The CDR3 here is CASSSGTRQFF. DNA of the CDR3: TGTGCCAGCAGCTCCGGGACTAGGCAGTTCTTC.